This T cell receptor beta chain was observed in a study of neoadjuvant anti-PD-1 for oral cavity cancer. Whole-study findings and limits: After neoadjuvant nivolumab, PBMC T cell clonality was significantly higher in non-responders than responders.

About this clone: The antigen is not known. This same CDR3 is encoded by further DNA sequences in the sample.

The V end lost 3 bases, the J end lost 1 base, and 6 bases lay between the germline ends. Germline V gene lookup returns CDR1 SGHTA and CDR2 FQGTGA. The CDR3 is made up of 13 amino acids. TCRdb keeps only in-frame clones here, not all; method: immunoSEQ multiplex PCR. Of roughly 67,000 clones in the sample, 80% to 90% were seen once. V gene TRBV7-3 combines with J gene TRBJ1-1; no clear D. The source was PBMCs, collected before nivolumab (anti-PD-1) treatment. This clonotype originated in a person aged 40 to 85 with oral cavity squamous cell carcinoma. CDR3 sequence: CASSLSRNTEAFF. CDR3 nucleotide sequence: TGTGCCAGCAGCTTGAGCAGGAACACTGAAGCTTTCTTT.